This TCR beta chain is from a study of identical twins. About this clonotype itself: Its target is unknown. One end of the junction does not line up with germline, which may come from a read error.

Study results and limitations: Memory repertoires lacked the insertion deficit that abundant cord blood beta clonotypes showed.

A universal primer binding site was introduced by template switching. The final cDNA contained unique molecular identifiers. One entry per CDR3 protein, called by TCRdb with MiXCR from the 5' RACE reads. The table records some 500,000 distinct CDR3 sequences, about 20% of them present only once. These data are also associated with another study on T cells expressing NK-cell markers. Per that study: From sorted CD3+CD56+NKG2C+, CD3+CD56+NKG2C- and CD3+CD56-NKG2C+ T cells came the TCR beta repertoires.

The source of this sequence is a woman aged 18-29 years in good health. Specimen: CD4+ T cells sorted from blood.

The chain's CDR3 is CASSERGVLDF. In nucleotides, the CDR3 is TGTGCCAGCAGTGAAAGGGGGGTGTTGGACTTC. J is TRBJ2-4 and V is TRBV6-1; possibly TRBD1 or TRBD2 for D (6 bases each). The CDR3 runs 11 residues. The V gene's germline CDR1 is MNHNS and CDR2 SASEGT.